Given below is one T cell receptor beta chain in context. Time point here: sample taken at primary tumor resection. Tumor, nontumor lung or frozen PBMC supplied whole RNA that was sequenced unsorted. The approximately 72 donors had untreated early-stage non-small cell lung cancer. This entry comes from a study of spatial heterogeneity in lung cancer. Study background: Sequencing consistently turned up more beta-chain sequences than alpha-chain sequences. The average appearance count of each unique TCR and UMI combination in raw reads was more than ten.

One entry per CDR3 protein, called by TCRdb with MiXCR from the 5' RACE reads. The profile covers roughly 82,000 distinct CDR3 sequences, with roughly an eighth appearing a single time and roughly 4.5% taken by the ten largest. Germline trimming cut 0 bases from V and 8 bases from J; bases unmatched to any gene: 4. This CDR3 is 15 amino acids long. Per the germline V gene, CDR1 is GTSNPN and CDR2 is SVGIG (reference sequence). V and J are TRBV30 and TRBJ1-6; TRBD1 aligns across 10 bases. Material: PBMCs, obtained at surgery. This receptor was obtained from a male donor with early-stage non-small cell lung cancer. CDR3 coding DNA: TGTGCCTGGAGTGTAGGGACAGGGGCTTATTCACCCCTCCACTTT. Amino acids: CAWSVGTGAYSPLHF.